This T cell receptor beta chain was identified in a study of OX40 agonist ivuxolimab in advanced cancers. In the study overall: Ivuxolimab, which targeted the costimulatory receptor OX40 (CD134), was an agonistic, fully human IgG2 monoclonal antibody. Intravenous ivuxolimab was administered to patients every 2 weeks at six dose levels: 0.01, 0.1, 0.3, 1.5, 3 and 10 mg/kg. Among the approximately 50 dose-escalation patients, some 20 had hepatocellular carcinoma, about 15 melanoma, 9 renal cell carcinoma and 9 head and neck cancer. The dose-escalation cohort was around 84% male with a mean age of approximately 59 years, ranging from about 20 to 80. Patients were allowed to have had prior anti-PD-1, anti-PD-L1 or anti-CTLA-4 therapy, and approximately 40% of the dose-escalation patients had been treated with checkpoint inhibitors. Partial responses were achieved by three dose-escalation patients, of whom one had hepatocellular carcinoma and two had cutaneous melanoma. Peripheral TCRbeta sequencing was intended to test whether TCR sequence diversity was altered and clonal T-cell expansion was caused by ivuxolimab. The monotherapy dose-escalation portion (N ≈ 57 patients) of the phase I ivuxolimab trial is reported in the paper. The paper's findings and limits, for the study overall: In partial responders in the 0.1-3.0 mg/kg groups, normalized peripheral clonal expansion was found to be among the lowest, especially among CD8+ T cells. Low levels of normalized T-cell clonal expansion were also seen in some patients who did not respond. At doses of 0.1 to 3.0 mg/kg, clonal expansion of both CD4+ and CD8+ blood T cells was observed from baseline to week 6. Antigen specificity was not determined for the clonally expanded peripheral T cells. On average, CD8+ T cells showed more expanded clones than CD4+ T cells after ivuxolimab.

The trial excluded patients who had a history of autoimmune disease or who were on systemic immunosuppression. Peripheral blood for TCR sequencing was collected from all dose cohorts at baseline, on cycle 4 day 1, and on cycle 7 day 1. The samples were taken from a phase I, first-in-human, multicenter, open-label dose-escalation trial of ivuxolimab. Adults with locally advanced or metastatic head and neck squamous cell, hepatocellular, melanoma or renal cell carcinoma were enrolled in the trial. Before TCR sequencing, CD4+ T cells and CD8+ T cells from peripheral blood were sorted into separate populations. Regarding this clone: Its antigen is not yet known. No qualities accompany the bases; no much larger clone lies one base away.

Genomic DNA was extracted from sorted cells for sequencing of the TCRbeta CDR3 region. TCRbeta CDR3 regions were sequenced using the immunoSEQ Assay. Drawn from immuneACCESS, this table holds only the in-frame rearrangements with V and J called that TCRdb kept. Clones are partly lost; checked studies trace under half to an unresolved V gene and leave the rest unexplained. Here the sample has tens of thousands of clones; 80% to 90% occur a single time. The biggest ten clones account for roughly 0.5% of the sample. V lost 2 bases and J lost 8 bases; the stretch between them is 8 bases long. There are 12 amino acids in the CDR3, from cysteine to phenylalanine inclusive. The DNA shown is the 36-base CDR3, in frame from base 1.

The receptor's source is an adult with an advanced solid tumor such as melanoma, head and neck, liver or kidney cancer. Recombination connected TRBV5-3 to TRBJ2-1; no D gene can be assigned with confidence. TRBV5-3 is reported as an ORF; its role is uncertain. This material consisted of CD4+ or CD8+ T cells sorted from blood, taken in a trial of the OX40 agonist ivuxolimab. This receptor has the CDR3 CARSFDIDEQFF. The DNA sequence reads TGTGCCAGAAGCTTCGACATCGATGAGCAGTTCTTC.